These 21 T cell receptor beta chains were all obtained from the same sample, sequenced in a study of blood T cells in healthy people across ages. A J-beta primer mix and a sample-barcoded 5' primer were used in a second PCR of about 7 to 12 cycles. TCRdb used MiXCR to reprocess the 5' RACE reads, holding one entry per CDR3 protein. The sample lists under 2 million distinct CDR3 sequences, 30% to 40% occurring once. The sequenced sample was blood. The source is a woman in her 30s in good health.

This clonotype was seen a few times. The rearrangement uses TRBV3-1 and TRBJ2-1, with 11 bases identical to TRBD2. This CDR3 contains 17 residues. J was trimmed by 5 bases and V by 4 bases; bases with no gene match: 10. Germline CDR1 is LGHDT and CDR2 is YNNKEL (reference sequence). CDR3 sequence (DNA): TGTGCCAGCAGCCCGGGACTAGCGGCCACTAACGACAATGAGCAGTTCTTC. Its translation is CASSPGLAATNDNEQFF.

This clonotype appeared a few times. This rearrangement joins TRBV4-1 to TRBJ2-3, with TRBD2 matching over 8 bases. The CDR3 totals 16 residues. Germline V gene lookup returns CDR1 MGHRA and CDR2 YSYEKL. Losses at the gene ends were 2 bases for V and 4 bases for J; bases not matched to a gene: 8. The CDR3 sequence: CASSQYTGGLADTQYF. The CDR3 DNA reads as TGCGCCAGCAGCCAATATACGGGGGGGTTAGCAGATACGCAGTATTTT.

CDR3 protein: CASSPSSGGLYYEQYF. The CDR3 DNA is TGTGCCAGCTCACCATCCTCAGGGGGACTTTACTACGAGCAGTACTTC. This chain links TRBV18 with TRBJ2-7; D possibly corresponds to TRBD1 (7 bases). Per germline, CDR1 KGHSH and CDR2 LQKENI. V shed 2 bases and J shed 3 bases, with 17 bases lying between them. CDR3 size: 16 residues.

The rearrangement uses TRBV5-6 and TRBJ2-1; 9 nucleotides line up with TRBD2. CDR1 is SGHDT, CDR2 YYEEEE, per germline. After removal of 0 bases from V and 5 bases from J, the junction contained 3 bases not matched to a gene. The CDR3 covers 15 residues. The CDR3 loop reads CASSLVSGSNNEQFF. The CDR3 region has the DNA TGTGCCAGCAGCTTGGTTAGCGGGAGTAACAATGAGCAGTTCTTC.

The CDR3 loop is CASSGGPSGRITDTQYF. The CDR3 coding sequence is TGTGCCAGCAGTGGGGGGCCTAGCGGGAGGATAACAGATACGCAGTATTTT. The rearrangement links TRBV6-1 to TRBJ2-3; 11 nucleotides line up with TRBD2. The V and J ends lost 4 bases and 3 bases, in that order; junction bases with no gene match: 9. The CDR3 extends over 17 amino acids. Germline CDR1 is MNHNS and CDR2 is SASEGT.

This clonotype was observed many times. The chain is built from TRBV5-5 and TRBJ1-5; D ambiguous. The CDR3 loop spans 13 amino acids. The ends were cut back, 4 bases at V and 9 bases at J, with 14 bases in the middle. Per germline, CDR1 SGHKS and CDR2 YYEKEE (reference sequence). CDR3 nucleotides: TGTGCCAGCAGCCCCCTCTTGGAAGTGCCCCAGCATTTT. Translated, it gives CASSPLLEVPQHF.

The chain joins TRBV5-1 to TRBJ2-7; D gene uncertain. The length of the CDR3 is 15 residues. The V and J ends lost 0 bases and 0 bases respectively, with 10 bases between them. CDR1 is SGHRS, CDR2 YFSETQ, per germline. DNA for the CDR3: TGCGCCAGCAGCTTGGCCGGGTTTTCCTCCTACGAGCAGTACTTC. This gives the protein CASSLAGFSSYEQYF.

The V gene is TRBV2, the J gene TRBJ1-2; D is unclear. The CDR3 covers 12 residues. The ends were cut back, 3 bases at V and 8 bases at J, with 10 bases in the middle. Germline V gene data show CDR1 as SNHLY and CDR2 as FYNNEI. The CDR3 coding sequence is TGTGCCAGCAGTGACGGGAGGCGGGGCTACACCTTC. The encoded protein is CASSDGRRGYTF.

This clonotype was counted between two and nine times. This sequence joins TRBV20-1 and TRBJ2-7; 7 bases align to TRBD2. This CDR3 has 13 amino acids. Germline trimming cut 6 bases from V and 4 bases from J; bases unmatched to any gene: 9. Germline V gives CDR1 DFQATT, CDR2 SNEGSKA (reference sequence). The CDR3 sequence: CSAAGLAEYEQYF. CDR3 sequence (DNA): TGCAGTGCGGCCGGGCTAGCGGAATACGAGCAGTACTTC.

The rearrangement joins TRBV24-1 to TRBJ2-5; D ambiguous. The germline V gene encodes CDR1 KGHDR and CDR2 SFDVKD. The CDR3 has 14 amino acids. Trimming removed 3 bases from V and 5 bases from J, with 12 bases in between. The CDR3 loop reads CATSDPAVEETQYF. In DNA, the CDR3 is TGTGCCACCAGTGATCCCGCAGTCGAGGAGACCCAGTACTTC.

The CDR3: CSAIPGTGNTDTQYF. The CDR3 DNA follows: TGCAGTGCTATCCCCGGGACAGGGAACACAGATACGCAGTATTTT. This chain uses TRBV20-1 with TRBJ2-3; TRBD1 aligns across 9 bases. Germline V lookup: CDR1 DFQATT, CDR2 SNEGSKA (reference sequence). V was clipped by 4 bases and J by 2 bases; unmatched bases: 7. The CDR3 runs to 15 residues.

The CDR3 sequence is CASSPGRDRGSFIGTGELFF. The CDR3 DNA follows: TGTGCCAGCAGCCCGGGCCGGGACAGGGGGTCTTTTATCGGCACCGGGGAGCTGTTTTTT. This chain uses TRBV14 with TRBJ2-2; 11 positions agree with TRBD1. This CDR3 is built from 20 residues. The germline V gene has CDR1 SGHDN and CDR2 FVKESK. With V trimmed by 4 bases and J by 4 bases, 17 bases remained unmatched.

This clonotype was recorded a few times. The rearrangement uses TRBV6-2 or TRBV6-3 and TRBJ2-7; TRBD1 matches 7 bases. Unmatched junction bases numbered 8, after V lost 4 bases and J lost 2 bases. This CDR3 has 15 residues. CDR1 and CDR2 (germline): MNHEY, SVGEGT. Here the CDR3 reads CASSFLRDSTYEQYF. Here the CDR3 DNA reads TGTGCCAGCAGTTTCCTCCGGGACAGCACCTACGAGCAGTACTTC.

This clonotype was picked up a small number of times. This chain connects TRBV12-3 or TRBV12-4 to TRBJ2-7; TRBD2 matches at 7 bases. The CDR3 length is 17 residues. Trimming at V came to 5 bases and at J to 2 bases, leaving 15 bases not matched to a gene. CDR3 protein: CASSPRWGRAVTYEQYF. The CDR3 bases are TGTGCCAGCAGTCCCCGGTGGGGGAGGGCCGTAACCTACGAGCAGTACTTC.

This clonotype was detected a few times. V gene TRBV2 combines with J gene TRBJ1-1; no clear D. Trimming removed 3 bases at V and 2 bases at J, with 7 bases between. This CDR3 has 13 residues. Per the germline V gene, CDR1 is SNHLY and CDR2 is FYNNEI. In nucleotides, the CDR3 is TGTGCCAGCAGTGACGAGGTAAACACTGAAGCTTTCTTT. This translates into CASSDEVNTEAFF.

This chain joins TRBV12-3 or TRBV12-4 and TRBJ2-1, with TRBD1 identical over 8 bases. Trimming cost V 5 bases and J 8 bases; bases outside gene matches: 8. The CDR3 runs 14 residues. CDR3 protein: CASSPRDRPYEQFF. CDR3 DNA sequence: TGTGCCAGCAGTCCCCGGGACAGGCCTTATGAGCAGTTCTTC.

The genes are TRBV20-1 and TRBJ2-3; D possibly uses TRBD1 or TRBD2 (5 bases each). Trimming removed 4 bases at V and 1 base at J, with 18 bases between. There are 16 residues in the CDR3. Germline CDR1 reads DFQATT; CDR2 reads SNEGSKA (reference sequence). Here the CDR3 DNA reads TGCAGTGCTAACCCGCCCACCGGGACCGGCACAGATACGCAGTATTTT. As protein: CSANPPTGTGTDTQYF.

This clonotype was counted at least ten times. The rearrangement links TRBV27 to TRBJ2-7, with a weak D call TRBD1 (6 bases). Germline V lookup: CDR1 MNHEY, CDR2 SMNVEV (reference sequence). This CDR3 has 14 amino acids. Trimming removed 5 bases from V and 0 bases from J, with 11 bases in between. DNA of the CDR3: TGTGCCAGCAGTCCTCTGGGGGCCTCCTACGAGCAGTACTTC. This codes for CASSPLGASYEQYF.

The genes are TRBV24-1 and TRBJ2-1; 12 nucleotides align to TRBD2. The ends lost 2 bases at V and 9 bases at J; junction bases unmatched: 4. Germline assignment: CDR1 KGHDR and CDR2 SFDVKD. The CDR3 totals 15 residues. CDR3 DNA: TGTGCCACCAGTGATTCTAGCGGGAGGGCCTTTGAGCAGTTCTTC. Amino acid sequence: CATSDSSGRAFEQFF.

This clonotype was seen more than once but under ten times. This chain uses TRBV6-2 or TRBV6-3 with TRBJ2-1; no clear D. V was clipped by 2 bases and J by 4 bases, with 6 bases between them. The CDR3 loop spans 13 amino acids. Germline V CDR1 and CDR2: MNHEY, SVGEGT. This CDR3 reads CASSYRAYNEQFF. CDR3 nucleotide sequence: TGTGCCAGCAGTTACCGTGCGTACAATGAGCAGTTCTTC.

The chain recombines TRBV20-1 with TRBJ2-5; D is unclear. Germline-derived CDR1 and CDR2 are DFQATT and SNEGSKA (reference sequence). The V end was cut by 4 bases, the J end by 2 bases, with 14 bases between. This CDR3 has 14 residues. The CDR3 sequence: CSATFGPGQETQYF. The CDR3 DNA sequence: TGCAGTGCTACATTCGGGCCCGGGCAAGAGACCCAGTACTTC.